A single sample is the source of the 4 T cell receptor beta chains below, sequenced in a study of cytomegalovirus exposure and HLA in healthy donors. PCR primers comprised 60 Vbeta and 13 Jbeta primers. Data came from immunoSEQ multiplex PCR; TCRdb stores just in-frame clones and leaves some out. The sample has 200,000 to 250,000 clones, 65% to 90% seen once. The source material was PBMCs. The receptors here all came from a girl under 18 in good health and CMV-seronegative.

The rearrangement uses TRBV7-2 and TRBJ1-5; D not resolved. Per germline, CDR1 SGHTA and CDR2 FQGNSA. V was shortened by 5 bases and J by 5 bases, with 7 bases between the two germline ends. The CDR3 spans 12 residues. CDR3 region: CASSPPDQPQHF. As DNA, the CDR3 is TGTGCCAGCAGCCCCCCGGATCAGCCCCAGCATTTT.

This clone was detected once. This chain uses TRBV9 with TRBJ2-7; 9 nucleotides align to TRBD2. The CDR3 is made up of 14 amino acids. V was clipped by 1 base and J by 2 bases; unmatched bases: 1. Per germline, CDR1 SGDLS and CDR2 YYNGEE. CDR3 region: CASSVSGRTYEQYF. In DNA, the CDR3 is TGTGCCAGCAGCGTAAGCGGGAGGACCTACGAGCAGTACTTC.

The V call is TRBV27, the J call TRBJ2-7; maybe TRBD2 (6 bases). Germline V CDR1 and CDR2: MNHEY, SMNVEV (reference sequence). This CDR3 has 16 amino acids. V was cut by 0 bases and J by 2 bases, with 14 bases left in between. CDR3 sequence: CASSLSVLASAYEQYF. CDR3 coding DNA: TGTGCCAGCAGTTTATCGGTACTAGCAAGCGCCTACGAGCAGTACTTC.

The V call is TRBV28, the J call TRBJ2-1; TRBD2 matches 10 bases. Germline V gene sequence: CDR1 MDHEN, CDR2 SYDVKM. The CDR3 covers 15 residues. V was pared by 6 bases and J by 6 bases, with 8 bases of the junction left unmatched. CDR3 sequence reads: CASSPLAGEVNEQFF. The CDR3 DNA is TGTGCCAGCAGCCCCCTAGCGGGAGAAGTCAATGAGCAGTTCTTC. Variable domain in full (rest from reference TRBV28 and TRBJ2-1): DVKVTQSSRYLVKRTGEKVFLECVQDMDHENMFWYRQDPGLGLRLIYFSYDVKMKEKGDIPEGYSVSREKKERFSLILESASTNQTSMYLCASSPLAGEVNEQFFGPGTRLTVL.